This is a list of T cell receptor beta chains from one sample in a study of T cells in Graves' hyperthyroidism and ophthalmopathy. TCRdb itself ran the multiplex PCR reads through MiXCR, one entry per CDR3 protein. The sample holds hundreds of thousands of distinct CDR3 sequences, 15% to 19% seen once. The sample comprised blood. These receptors all stem from a young woman with Graves' hyperthyroidism that later progressed to Graves' ophthalmopathy. CDR3s include the opening cysteine and the closing phenylalanine or tryptophan. The order of the fields is J gene, V gene, D gene, clone size, CDR3 DNA, CDR3 protein. D genes are given only for firm matches. Size tells how often a clone was seen (once, few, many) or the class of an expanded clone, and some rows leave it out.

TRBJ1-1,TRBV11-2,-,many,TGTGCCAGCAGCTTAGATCTTTCTGAAGCTTTCTTT,CASSLDLSEAFF
TRBJ2-5,TRBV7-9,TRBD2,few,TGTGCCAGCAGCACGGGACTAGCGGACTTAGAGACCCAGTACTTC,CASSTGLADLETQYF
TRBJ2-7,TRBV7-9,-,many,TGTGCCAGCAGCTTAGGGGTCGGGCCCTACGAGCAGTACTTC,CASSLGVGPYEQYF
TRBJ1-2,TRBV19,-,-,TGTGCCAGTAGTGTTTCGGACTATGGCTACACCTTC,CASSVSDYGYTF
TRBJ2-1,TRBV30,TRBD2,many,TGTGCCTGGAGTAGCGGGAGGCCCTACAATGAGCAGTTCTTC,CAWSSGRPYNEQFF
TRBJ2-1,TRBV3-1,-,many,TGTGCCAGCAGCCAAGATGCCAGCTCCTACAATGAGCAGTTCTTC,CASSQDASSYNEQFF
TRBJ2-3,TRBV5-6,-,-,TGTGCCAGCAGCTCATACCGGGACTCCTCTTACACAGATACGCAGTATTTT,CASSSYRDSSYTDTQYF
TRBJ1-1,TRBV2,-,many,TGTGCCAGCAGTCTCGCTGAAGCTTTCTTT,CASSLAEAFF
TRBJ1-2,TRBV28,-,many,TGTGCCAGCAGTAGGGACCGACGGGGTGGCTACACCTTC,CASSRDRRGGYTF
TRBJ1-4,TRBV6-1,TRBD1,many,TGTGCCAGCAGTCCCGGACAGGGAACGAGGCAGGCCCTAGGTGAAAAACTGTTTTTT,CASSPGQGTRQALGEKLFF
TRBJ2-2,TRBV11-3,TRBD1,-,TGTGCCAGCAGCTTAGTGACAGGGGTCAACACCGGGGAGCTGTTTTTT,CASSLVTGVNTGELFF
TRBJ2-7,TRBV10-3,TRBD2,many,TGTGCCATCAGTGGGACAACTAGCGGGAGGTACGAGCAGTACTTC,CAISGTTSGRYEQYF
TRBJ2-1,TRBV19,-,many,TGTGCCAGTAGCCTACTGCCAGCATCCTACAATGAGCAGTTCTTC,CASSLLPASYNEQFF
TRBJ2-3,TRBV19,-,-,TGTGCCAGTAGTATGTCTGGGGGAGCGACAGATACGCAGTATTTT,CASSMSGGATDTQYF
TRBJ2-3,TRBV5-1,TRBD2,many,TGCGCCAGCAGCTCGGGACTAGCGGGGGCTGAAGCAGATACGCAGTATTTT,CASSSGLAGAEADTQYF
TRBJ2-7,TRBV6-2/TRBV6-3,-,many,TGTGCCAGCAGTTACTTGCAAGCCGGAGTCGGCTACGAGCAGTACTTC,CASSYLQAGVGYEQYF
TRBJ1-1,TRBV15,-,few,TGTGCCACCAGCAGGGCTGGGGCCACTGAAGCTTTCTTT,CATSRAGATEAFF
TRBJ2-7,TRBV19,-,many,TGTGCCAGTAGTTTGCAGGCGGGCTCCTACGAGCAGTACTTC,CASSLQAGSYEQYF
TRBJ1-2,TRBV28,-,-,TGTGCCAGCAGTTTAGGGGGCAGGGGAGGCGGCTACACCTTC,CASSLGGRGGGYTF
TRBJ2-2,TRBV19,-,-,TGTGCCAGTAGCTCCCTCAGCGAGGAGGCCGGGGAGCTGTTTTTT,CASSSLSEEAGELFF
TRBJ1-4,TRBV12-3/TRBV12-4,TRBD1,many,TGTGCCACTCGGACAGGGGGCGAAAAACTGTTTTTT,CATRTGGEKLFF
TRBJ2-5,TRBV29-1,-,-,TGCAGCGTTGAAGTCCAACGACACGAGACCCAGTACTTC,CSVEVQRHETQYF
TRBJ2-1,TRBV29-1,TRBD1,many,TGCAGCGTTGCGGGTGGGCGGACAGGGTTCTACAATGAGCAGTTCTTC,CSVAGGRTGFYNEQFF
TRBJ2-1,TRBV7-8,TRBD2,many,TGTGCCAGCAGCTTATTGGAAGCGGGATTAGTCAACAATGAGCAGTTCTTC,CASSLLEAGLVNNEQFF
TRBJ2-7,TRBV4-1,TRBD2,-,TGCGCCAGCAGCCTCACCGGGACTAGCGGAAATTACGAGCAGTACTTC,CASSLTGTSGNYEQYF
TRBJ1-2,TRBV19,-,-,TGTGCCAGTAAAGAGACAGGATCTATCTTGGAAGGCTACACCTTC,CASKETGSILEGYTF
TRBJ1-5,TRBV6-2/TRBV6-3,-,-,TGTGCCAGCAGTTACTCCGGCAGCCCGAGCAATCAGCCCCAGCATTTT,CASSYSGSPSNQPQHF
TRBJ2-2,TRBV7-9,TRBD2,many,TGTGCCAGCAGCTCACCCGGGACTAGCGCAACGAACACCGGGGAGCTGTTTTTT,CASSSPGTSATNTGELFF
TRBJ1-1,TRBV5-1,-,many,TGCGCCAGCAGCGTCAAGCGGGGGTACACTGAAGCTTTCTTT,CASSVKRGYTEAFF
TRBJ2-2,TRBV28,-,many,TGTGCCAGCAGTTCGACTCGACCGAACACCGGGGAGCTGTTTTTT,CASSSTRPNTGELFF
TRBJ2-7,TRBV5-1,TRBD1,-,TGCGCCAGCGCGACAGGGGTAGGGGACTCCTACGAGCAGTACTTC,CASATGVGDSYEQYF
TRBJ2-3,TRBV13,-,many,TGTGCCAGCAGCCCTACCCTGGGATCGGTAGATACGCAGTATTTT,CASSPTLGSVDTQYF
TRBJ2-4,TRBV7-2,-,-,TGTGCCATCAGCGGGGATCCGCAGGGGGGAGGTCTAGCCAAAAACATTCAGTACTTC,CAISGDPQGGGLAKNIQYF